The sequence of this TCR beta chain was determined in a study of T cell repertoires in cytomegalovirus infection. Background on the study: Both CMV infection and a matching HLA type were indicated by public TCR beta signatures. Study-wide results and limits: In two of eight donors, the top clonotype was HLA-C-restricted CMV-specific. CMV carriers having the relevant HLA were flagged by cumulative public TCR beta family frequency.

This clonotype was counted between two and nine times. Its antigen is unknown. In germline, CDR1 is KGHDR, CDR2 SFDVKD. CDR3 length: 15 amino acids. The ends were cut back, 5 bases at V and 4 bases at J, with 16 bases in the middle. TCRdb recomputed calls from the reads with MiXCR, one row per CDR3 protein. There are about 490,000 distinct CDR3 sequences in the sample; roughly 12% occur only once, and 10% to 13% lies in the top ten. Material: PBMCs. The chain links TRBV24-1 to TRBJ1-1; the D gene is possibly TRBD1 (5 bases). This receptor was taken from a human donor in good health (CMV status not recorded). Some clones in this sample may be carry-over from other donors' samples. The CDR3 region is CATSGGTLAGTEAFF. The CDR3 DNA reads TGTGCCACCAGTGGTGGGACCCTAGCGGGCACTGAAGCTTTCTTT.